This entry is about one TCR beta chain. V lost 4 bases to trimming and J lost 5 bases; unmatched junction nucleotides: 8. Germline lookup yields CDR1 LGHNA and CDR2 YNFKEQ. The CDR3 has 16 amino acids. In the source study's methods: Amplification of reference gene primers provided the estimated nucleated cell counts. Here immunoSEQ multiplex PCR was the method, and the copy in TCRdb shows in-frame clones only, minus some. The V and J calls and clone size are taken from that table; D and trimming were inferred from the DNA. The repertoire has some 150,000 clones, around 83% of them found once; the top ten carry 2% to 3%. The sample comes from a study of blood T cell repertoires in COVID-19. The overall study: From the United States, Italy and Spain came samples of acute and convalescent COVID-19. T cells, B-cell-depleted T cells, or PBMCs provided the cDNA or gDNA that served as material.

The sequence came from a human donor with acute or convalescent COVID-19. The donor label of this sample is uncertain. The chain recombines TRBV4-2 with TRBJ2-2, with TRBD2 identical over 9 bases. The material sequenced was peripheral blood. The CDR3 sequence is CASSPGLATGTGELFF. CDR3 sequence (DNA): TGTGCCAGCAGCCCCGGACTAGCGACGGGGACCGGGGAGCTGTTTTTT.